This T cell receptor beta chain was documented in a study of identical twins. Study results and caveats: Excess sharing between twins was weaker in beta out-of-frame sequences.

The CDR3 is 13 residues long. The ends were cut back, 5 bases at V and 0 bases at J, with 8 bases in the middle. Per germline, CDR1 MDHEN and CDR2 SYDVKM. This clonotype was seen ten or more times. Its specificity is not known. cDNA carried unique molecular identifiers, and a universal primer site was added by template switching. TCRdb reprocessed the 5' RACE reads with MiXCR, giving one entry per CDR3 protein. This sample has around 220,000 distinct CDR3 sequences; about 10% occur once, and the top ten carry 9% to 10%. Sequenced: memory T cells sorted from blood. This clonotype was sampled from a man aged 50 to 59 in good health. This chain links TRBV28 with TRBJ2-7; D may be TRBD2 (5 bases). The CDR3 nucleotides are TGTGCCAGCAGTACGGGGAGCTCCTACGAGCAGTACTTC. Its translation: CASSTGSSYEQYF.